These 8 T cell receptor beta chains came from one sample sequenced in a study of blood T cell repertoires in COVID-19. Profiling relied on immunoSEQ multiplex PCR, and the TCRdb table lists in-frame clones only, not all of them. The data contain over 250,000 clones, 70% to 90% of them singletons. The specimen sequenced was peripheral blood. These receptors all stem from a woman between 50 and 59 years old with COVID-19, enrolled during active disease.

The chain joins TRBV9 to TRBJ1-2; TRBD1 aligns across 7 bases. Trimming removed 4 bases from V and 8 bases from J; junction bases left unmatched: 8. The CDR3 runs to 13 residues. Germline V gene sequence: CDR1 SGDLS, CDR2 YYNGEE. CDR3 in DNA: TGTGCCAGCAGCTTAGAGGGGGCTTCAGGCTACACCTTC. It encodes CASSLEGASGYTF.

The CDR3 here is CASSLAPSGSYEQFF. The CDR3 coding sequence is TGCGCCAGCAGCTTGGCCCCTAGCGGGAGTTATGAGCAGTTCTTC. This chain joins TRBV5-1 and TRBJ2-1, with TRBD2 identical over 10 bases. This CDR3 comprises 15 residues. CDR1 is SGHRS and CDR2 is YFSETQ in the germline V gene. V trimming: 0 bases; J trimming: 8 bases; junction bases outside the gene matches: 5.

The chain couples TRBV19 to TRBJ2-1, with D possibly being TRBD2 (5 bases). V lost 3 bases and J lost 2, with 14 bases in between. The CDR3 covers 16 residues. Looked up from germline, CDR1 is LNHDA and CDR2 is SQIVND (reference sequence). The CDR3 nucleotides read TGTGCCAGTAGTATCCAGGCTAGCAGTCCCTACAATGAGCAGTTCTTC. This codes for CASSIQASSPYNEQFF.

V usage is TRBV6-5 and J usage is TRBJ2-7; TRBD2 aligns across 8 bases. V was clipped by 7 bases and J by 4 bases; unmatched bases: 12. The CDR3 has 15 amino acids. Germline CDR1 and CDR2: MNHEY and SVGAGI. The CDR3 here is CASKKGLEIPYEQYF. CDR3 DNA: TGTGCCAGCAAGAAGGGACTAGAAATCCCTTACGAGCAGTACTTC.

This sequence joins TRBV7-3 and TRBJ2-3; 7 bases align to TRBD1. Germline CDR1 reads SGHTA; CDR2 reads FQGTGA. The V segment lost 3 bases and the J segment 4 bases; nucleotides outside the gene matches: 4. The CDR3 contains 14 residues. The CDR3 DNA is TGTGCCAGCAGCTTGACAGGGTCCCCAGATACGCAGTATTTT. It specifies CASSLTGSPDTQYF.

The CDR3 DNA follows: TGCGCCAGCAGCCAAGTAGGAGGGCAGACCGGGGAGCTGTTTTTT. Translation: CASSQVGGQTGELFF. The chain is built from TRBV5-1 and TRBJ2-2; a weak D match, TRBD2 (6 bases). The CDR3 has 15 amino acids. Trimming removed 4 bases from V and 5 bases from J, with 15 bases in between. Per the germline V gene, CDR1 is SGHRS and CDR2 is YFSETQ.

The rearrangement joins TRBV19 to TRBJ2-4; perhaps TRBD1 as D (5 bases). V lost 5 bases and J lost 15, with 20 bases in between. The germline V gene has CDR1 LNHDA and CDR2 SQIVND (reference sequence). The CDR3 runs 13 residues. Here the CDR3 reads CASSFIDRGRPYF. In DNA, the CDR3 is TGTGCCAGTAGTTTCATTGACAGAGGTAGGCCGTACTTC.

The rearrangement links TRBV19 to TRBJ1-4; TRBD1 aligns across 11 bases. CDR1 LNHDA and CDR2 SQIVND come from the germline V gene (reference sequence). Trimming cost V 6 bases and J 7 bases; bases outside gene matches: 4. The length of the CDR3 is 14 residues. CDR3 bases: TGTGCCAGTAGAGGACAGGGGGCGGGTGAAAAACTGTTTTTT. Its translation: CASRGQGAGEKLFF. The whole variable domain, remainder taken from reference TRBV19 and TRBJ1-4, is DGGITQSPKYLFRKEGQNVTLSCEQNLNHDAMYWYRQDPGQGLRLIYYSQIVNDFQKGDIAEGYSVSREKKESFPLTVTSAQKNPTAFYLCASRGQGAGEKLFFGSGTQLSVL.